One T cell receptor (beta chain) is described in this entry. Antigen: not known. Trimming took 1 base from V and 3 from J, leaving 8 bases between them. From germline, CDR1 is SGHRS and CDR2 YFSETQ. This CDR3 has 13 residues. This sample was taken from a study of cytomegalovirus exposure and HLA in healthy donors. Study results and caveats: Follow-up analysis later connected one missense variant in DCLRE1C with trimming of TCR beta V- and J-genes. Altogether, about 160 TCR beta chains were recorded as cytomegalovirus-associated.

The PCR had 60 Vbeta and 13 Jbeta primers. Produced via immunoSEQ multiplex PCR; TCRdb's table is partial and in-frame only. The data hold roughly 150,000 clones, with nearly 85% observed a single time. This clonotype was obtained from a male donor in good health and CMV-seronegative. The chain uses TRBV5-1 and TRBJ2-7; D is unresolved. The sample was PBMCs. CDR3 DNA: TGCGCCAGCAGCTTGTACGAGAACTACGAGCAGTACTTC. This codes for CASSLYENYEQYF.